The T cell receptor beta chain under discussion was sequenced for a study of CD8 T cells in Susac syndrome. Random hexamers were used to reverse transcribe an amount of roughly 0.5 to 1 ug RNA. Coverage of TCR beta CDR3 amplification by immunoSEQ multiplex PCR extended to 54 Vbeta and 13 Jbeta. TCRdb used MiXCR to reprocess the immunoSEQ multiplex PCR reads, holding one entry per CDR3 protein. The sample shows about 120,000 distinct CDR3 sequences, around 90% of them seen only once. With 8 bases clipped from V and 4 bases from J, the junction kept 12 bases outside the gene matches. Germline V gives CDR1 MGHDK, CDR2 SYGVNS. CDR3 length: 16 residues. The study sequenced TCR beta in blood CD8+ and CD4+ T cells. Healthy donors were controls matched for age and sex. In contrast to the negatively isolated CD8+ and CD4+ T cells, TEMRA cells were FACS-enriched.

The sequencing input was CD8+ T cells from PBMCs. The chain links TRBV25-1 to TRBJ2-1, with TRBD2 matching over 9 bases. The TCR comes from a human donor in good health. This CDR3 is CASAKSGTSLYNEQFF. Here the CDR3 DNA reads TGTGCCAGCGCCAAGTCCGGGACTAGCCTTTACAATGAGCAGTTCTTC.